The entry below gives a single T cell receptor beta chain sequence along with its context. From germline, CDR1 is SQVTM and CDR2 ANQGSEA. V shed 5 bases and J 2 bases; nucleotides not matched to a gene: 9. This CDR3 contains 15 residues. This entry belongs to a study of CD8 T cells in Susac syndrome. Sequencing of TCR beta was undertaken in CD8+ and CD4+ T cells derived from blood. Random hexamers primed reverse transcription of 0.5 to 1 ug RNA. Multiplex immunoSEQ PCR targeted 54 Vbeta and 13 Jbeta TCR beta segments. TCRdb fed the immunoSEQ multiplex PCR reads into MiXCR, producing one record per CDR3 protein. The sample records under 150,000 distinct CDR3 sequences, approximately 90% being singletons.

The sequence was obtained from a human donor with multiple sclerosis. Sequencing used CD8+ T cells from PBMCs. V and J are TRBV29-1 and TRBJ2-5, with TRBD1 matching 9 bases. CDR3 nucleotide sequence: TGCAGCGTTACTCAAACCGGGACAGGGCAAGAGACCCAGTACTTC. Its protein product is CSVTQTGTGQETQYF.